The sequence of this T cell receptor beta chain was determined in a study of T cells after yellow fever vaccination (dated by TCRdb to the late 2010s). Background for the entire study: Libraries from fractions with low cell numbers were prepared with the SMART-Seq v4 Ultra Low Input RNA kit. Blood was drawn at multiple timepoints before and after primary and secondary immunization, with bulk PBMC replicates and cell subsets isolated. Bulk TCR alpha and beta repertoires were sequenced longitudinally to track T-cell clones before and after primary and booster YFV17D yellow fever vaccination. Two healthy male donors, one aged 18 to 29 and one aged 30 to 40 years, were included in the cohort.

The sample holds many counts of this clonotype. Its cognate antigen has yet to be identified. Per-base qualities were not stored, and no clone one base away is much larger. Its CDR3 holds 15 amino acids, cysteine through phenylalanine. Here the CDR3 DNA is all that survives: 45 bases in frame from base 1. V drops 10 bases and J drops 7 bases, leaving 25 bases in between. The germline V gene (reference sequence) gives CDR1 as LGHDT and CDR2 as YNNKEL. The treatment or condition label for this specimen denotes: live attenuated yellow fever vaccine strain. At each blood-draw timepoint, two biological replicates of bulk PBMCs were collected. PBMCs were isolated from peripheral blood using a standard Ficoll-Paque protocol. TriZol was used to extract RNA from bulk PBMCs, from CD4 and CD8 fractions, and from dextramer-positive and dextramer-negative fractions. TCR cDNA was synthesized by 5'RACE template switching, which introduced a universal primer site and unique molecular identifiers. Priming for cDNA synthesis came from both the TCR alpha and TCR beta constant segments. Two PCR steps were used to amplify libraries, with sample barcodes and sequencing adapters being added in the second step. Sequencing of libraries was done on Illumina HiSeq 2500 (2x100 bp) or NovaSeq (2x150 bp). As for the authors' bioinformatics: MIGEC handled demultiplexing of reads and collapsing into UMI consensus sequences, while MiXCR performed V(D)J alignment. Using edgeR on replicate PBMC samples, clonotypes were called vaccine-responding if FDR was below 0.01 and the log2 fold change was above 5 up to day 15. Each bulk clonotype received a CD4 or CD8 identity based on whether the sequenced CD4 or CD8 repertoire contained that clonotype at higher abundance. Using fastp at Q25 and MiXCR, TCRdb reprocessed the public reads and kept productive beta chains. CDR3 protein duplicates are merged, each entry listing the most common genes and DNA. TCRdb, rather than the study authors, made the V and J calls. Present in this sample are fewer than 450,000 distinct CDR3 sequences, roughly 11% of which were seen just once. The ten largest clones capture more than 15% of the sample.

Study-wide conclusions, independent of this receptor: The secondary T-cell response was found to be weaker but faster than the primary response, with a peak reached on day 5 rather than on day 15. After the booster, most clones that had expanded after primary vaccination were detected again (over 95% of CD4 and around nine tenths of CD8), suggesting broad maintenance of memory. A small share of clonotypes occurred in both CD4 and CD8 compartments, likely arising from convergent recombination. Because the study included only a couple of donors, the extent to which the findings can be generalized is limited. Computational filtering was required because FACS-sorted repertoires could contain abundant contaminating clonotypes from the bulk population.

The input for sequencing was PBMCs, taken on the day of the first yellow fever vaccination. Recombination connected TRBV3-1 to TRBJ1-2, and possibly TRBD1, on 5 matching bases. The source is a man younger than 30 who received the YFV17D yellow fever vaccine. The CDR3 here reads CATCPGARPHTGYTF. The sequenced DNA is TGTGCCACCTGCCCCGGGGCCAGGCCCCATACTGGCTACACCTTC.